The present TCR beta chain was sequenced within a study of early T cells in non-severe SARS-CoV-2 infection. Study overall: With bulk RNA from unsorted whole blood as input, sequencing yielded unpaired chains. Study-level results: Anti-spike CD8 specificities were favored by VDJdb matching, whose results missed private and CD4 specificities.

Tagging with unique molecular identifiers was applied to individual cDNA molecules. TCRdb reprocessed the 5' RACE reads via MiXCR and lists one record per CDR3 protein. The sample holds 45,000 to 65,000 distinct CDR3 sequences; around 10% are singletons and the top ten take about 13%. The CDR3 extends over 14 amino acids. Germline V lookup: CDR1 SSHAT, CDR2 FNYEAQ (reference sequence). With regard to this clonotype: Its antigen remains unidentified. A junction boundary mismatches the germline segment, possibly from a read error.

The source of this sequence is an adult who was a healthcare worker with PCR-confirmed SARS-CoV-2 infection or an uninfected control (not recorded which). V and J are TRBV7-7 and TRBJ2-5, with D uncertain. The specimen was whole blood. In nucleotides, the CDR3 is TGTGCTAGCAGCTCCGCTACCGGGCAAGAGACCCAGTACTTC. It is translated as CASSSATGQETQYF. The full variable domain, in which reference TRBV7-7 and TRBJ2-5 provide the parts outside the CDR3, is GAGVSQSPRYKVTKRGQDVTLRCDPISSHATLYWYQQALGQGPEFLTYFNYEAQPDKSGLPSDRFSAERPEGSISTLTIQRTEQRDSAMYRCASSSATGQETQYFGPGTRLLVL.